A selection of T cell receptor beta chains follows, all from one sample in a study of cytomegalovirus exposure and HLA in healthy donors. The table came from immunoSEQ multiplex PCR; TCRdb's copy has only in-frame clones and leaves some out. The profile shows under 110,000 clones, about four fifths of them singletons. The source material was PBMCs. Every receptor here comes from a man aged 50 or older in good health and CMV-seronegative. Each CDR3 is given without its conserved first and last residue. The D gene is left open where the match is weak.

J gene | V gene | D gene | CDR3 protein
TRBJ2-5 | TRBV18 | TRBD2 | ASSPAGGETQY
TRBJ2-4 | TRBV7-9 | TRBD1 | ASSLGPGGNIQY
TRBJ1-6 | TRBV5-4 | NA | ASSPSVGNSPLH
TRBJ2-7 | TRBV6-5 | NA | ASSYAGSPYEQY
TRBJ1-1 | TRBV6-5 | NA | ASSSGRVVNTEAF
TRBJ2-1 | TRBV11-2 | TRBD2 | ASSLGSGTTYNEQF
TRBJ1-1 | TRBV29-1 | NA | SAEKGMGTEAF
TRBJ2-2 | TRBV9 | NA | ASSVGGNTNTGELF
TRBJ1-5 | TRBV4-1 | NA | ASSQVRGAQNQPQH
TRBJ1-4 | TRBV4-1 | NA | ASSQSGDGSTNEKLF
TRBJ1-2 | TRBV6-5 | TRBD1 | ASRGTGEEYGGYT
TRBJ2-5 | TRBV6-1 | NA | ASKAAGETQY
TRBJ2-7 | TRBV6-5 | TRBD1 | ASSYETGAEQY
TRBJ1-1 | TRBV29-1 | TRBD1 | SVDRGLTEAF
TRBJ1-2 | TRBV10-1 | NA | ASSEDQAGRGYT
TRBJ2-3 | TRBV5-1 | TRBD2 | ASSGAGGPTDTQY
TRBJ1-1 | TRBV11-2 | TRBD1 | ASSAAGTGPLNTEAF
TRBJ2-1 | TRBV7-2 | NA | ASSWGGGYSEQF
TRBJ2-1 | TRBV2 | TRBD1 | ASSDLIGQDLSSF
TRBJ2-5 | TRBV19 | NA | ASSIVFGGARETQY
TRBJ1-2 | TRBV5-1 | TRBD1 | ASSTGQGGNYGYT
TRBJ1-1 | TRBV4-1 | NA | ASSQVYSYTEAF
TRBJ2-1 | TRBV5-1 | NA | ASSLAGSDEQF
TRBJ1-6 | TRBV7-6 | NA | ASSLVAGNIGSPLH
TRBJ1-1 | TRBV6-4 | NA | ASRSDGINTEAF
TRBJ2-3 | TRBV7-9 | NA | ASSLRGSGSDTQY
TRBJ1-2 | TRBV15 | NA | ATSTQRGNYGYT
TRBJ1-1 | TRBV29-1 | NA | SVESRLNTEAF
TRBJ1-1 | TRBV5-1 | TRBD1 | ASSPEQGAGNTEAF
TRBJ2-2 | TRBV19 | NA | ASSKGVGTGELF
TRBJ1-2 | TRBV4-2 | NA | ASSQDSTSGYT
TRBJ1-2 | TRBV5-6 | NA | ASSPGGLSPGYT
TRBJ2-5 | TRBV7-9 | NA | SSNVASETQY
TRBJ2-5 | TRBV6-5 | NA | ASSSGYETQY
TRBJ2-3 | TRBV7-6 | NA | ASSLEVGLTDTQY
TRBJ1-1 | TRBV27 | NA | ASRAFTEAF
TRBJ2-2 | TRBV6-1 | TRBD1 | ASRKQGHTGELF
TRBJ2-3 | TRBV4-1 | TRBD1 | ASSQGRTGNLPKDTQY
TRBJ1-1 | TRBV29-1 | TRBD1 | SVPGQGAGTEAF
TRBJ2-2 | TRBV10-2 | TRBD2 | ASRGFWEGTGELF
TRBJ2-2 | TRBV11-3 | NA | ASSSLRSGELF
TRBJ1-4 | TRBV27 | NA | ASRERDEKLF
TRBJ2-7 | TRBV7-8 | TRBD1 | ASSPRNRDSSYEQY
TRBJ1-4 | TRBV4-1 | TRBD1 | ASSQDRATGGRSNEKLF
TRBJ1-1 | TRBV27 | TRBD1 | ASRFRGRTGGRHTEAF
TRBJ1-1 | TRBV18 | NA | ASSPRRGENTEAF
TRBJ1-6 | TRBV7-2 | TRBD1 | ASSLSRTGNSPLH
TRBJ2-4 | TRBV5-5 | TRBD1 | ASSQQGARDIQY
TRBJ2-2 | TRBV30 | TRBD2 | AWSSRPDLAGAANTGELF
TRBJ2-1 | TRBV7-7 | TRBD1 | ASSRDSYNEQF
TRBJ2-5 | TRBV7-3 | NA | ASSPRGGRETQY
TRBJ2-1 | TRBV28 | TRBD2 | ASSCGGGTYNEQF
TRBJ2-5 | TRBV6-4 | TRBD1 | ASRVEEGAGETQY
TRBJ1-2 | TRBV9 | TRBD1 | ASSATGVPVYGYT
TRBJ1-6 | TRBV18 | NA | ASSQSQVENSPLH